Listed below are T cell receptor beta chains from one sample, sequenced in a study of breast tumors, draining lymph nodes, adjacent tissues. MiXCR was run by TCRdb on the multiplex PCR reads, yielding one entry per CDR3 protein. The repertoire holds 55,000 to 75,000 distinct CDR3 sequences, with around two fifths as singletons. Sequenced sample: breast tumor tissue. Receptor source: a female donor with breast cancer. Some clones in this sample may be carry-over from other donors' samples. Both conserved end residues are part of each CDR3. A D gene is named only where the DNA matches it firmly. Where a row states a size, it is once, few, many or the class of an expanded clone; other rows omit it.

abundance | j_gene | v_gene | d_gene | CDR3aa | CDR3nt
- | TRBJ1-6 | TRBV7-3 | - | CASSQQINSPLHF | TGTGCCAGCAGCCAACAGATTAATTCACCCCTCCACTTT
- | TRBJ2-7 | TRBV27 | TRBD1 | CASSFGTGGFYEQYF | TGTGCCAGCAGTTTCGGGACAGGGGGCTTCTACGAGCAGTACTTC
many | TRBJ2-3 | TRBV20-1 | - | CSARNPGQSTDTQYF | TGCAGTGCTAGAAACCCGGGGCAAAGCACAGATACGCAGTATTTT
many | TRBJ2-5 | TRBV11-2 | TRBD2 | CASGTSGSTAETQYF | TGTGCCAGCGGAACTAGCGGGAGTACCGCGGAGACCCAGTACTTC
many | TRBJ2-7 | TRBV6-1 | TRBD2 | CASSEPGTSGYEQYF | TGTGCCAGCAGTGAGCCCGGGACTAGCGGCTACGAGCAGTACTTC
- | TRBJ1-3 | TRBV3-1 | - | CASSQLRTYSGNTIYF | TGTGCCAGCAGCCAACTAAGGACTTACTCTGGAAACACCATATATTTT
many | TRBJ1-5 | TRBV7-8 | - | CASSLGYSNQPQHF | TGTGCCAGCAGCTTAGGATATAGCAATCAGCCCCAGCATTTT
many | TRBJ2-5 | TRBV5-1 | TRBD2 | CATRARGLADETQYF | TGCGCCACCCGGGCTCGAGGACTAGCGGACGAGACCCAGTACTTC
- | TRBJ2-7 | TRBV11-2 | - | CASSVLDEPYF | TGTGCCAGCAGCGTCCTCGACGAGCCGTACTTC
- | TRBJ1-2 | TRBV24-1 | - | CATSDTGSWGGYTF | TGTGCCACCAGCGATACAGGGTCCTGGGGAGGCTACACCTTC
- | TRBJ1-6 | TRBV9 | TRBD1 | CASSRTGYDSPLHF | TGTGCCAGCAGTCGGACAGGGTACGACTCACCCCTCCACTTT
- | TRBJ2-2 | TRBV5-1 | TRBD1 | CASRLTGTTGELFF | TGCGCCAGCAGGTTGACAGGGACCACCGGGGAGCTGTTTTTT
once | TRBJ1-5 | TRBV25-1 | TRBD1 | CASSARQGILRGNQPQHF | TGTGCCAGCAGTGCCCGACAGGGAATCTTGCGAGGCAATCAGCCCCAGCATTTT
many | TRBJ2-2 | TRBV7-9 | - | CASSSGGTSTGELFF | TGTGCCAGCAGCTCAGGCGGGACCTCCACCGGGGAGCTGTTTTTT
- | TRBJ1-2 | TRBV11-2 | TRBD1 | CASSENRGNGYTF | TGTGCCAGCAGCGAGAACAGGGGGAATGGCTACACCTTC
- | TRBJ2-7 | TRBV29-1 | - | CSVGSGGYEQYF | TGCAGCGTAGGGTCCGGGGGCTACGAGCAGTACTTC
few | TRBJ2-1 | TRBV5-5 | - | CASSPWYTSAWGQFF | TGTGCCAGCAGCCCTTGGTATACTTCGGCGTGGGGGCAGTTCTTC
- | TRBJ1-3 | TRBV4-1 | TRBD1 | CASSQGTGKYSGNTIYF | TGCGCCAGCAGCCAAGGGACAGGGAAATACTCTGGAAACACCATATATTTT
- | TRBJ1-2 | TRBV12-3/TRBV12-4 | TRBD1 | CASSSRTGSKLRYYGYTF | TGTGCCAGCAGTTCTCGGACAGGGAGTAAGCTTCGATACTATGGCTACACCTTC
- | TRBJ2-3 | TRBV20-1 | TRBD2 | CSAREGGRGARGDTQYF | TGCAGTGCTAGGGAGGGGGGGCGGGGGGCCCGAGGAGATACGCAGTATTTT
- | TRBJ2-3 | TRBV5-6 | TRBD2 | CASRPPAGSTDTQCF | TGTGCCAGCAGGCCCCCAGCGGGGAGCACAGATACGCAGTGCTTT
many | TRBJ2-2 | TRBV4-2 | - | CASSQETSQSGELFF | TGTGCCAGCAGCCAAGAAACTAGCCAGTCCGGGGAGCTGTTTTTT
once | TRBJ1-4 | TRBV24-1 | - | CATSDPSEKLFF | TGTGCCACCAGTGACCCCTCTGAAAAACTGTTTTTT
many | TRBJ2-1 | TRBV12-3/TRBV12-4 | - | CASSSWVRHGITYNEQFF | TGTGCCAGCAGTTCCTGGGTCCGACACGGTATCACCTACAATGAGCAGTTCTTC
- | TRBJ2-1 | TRBV25-1 | - | CASSFYICSARDRRTSRNEQFF | -
medium-sized | TRBJ2-6 | TRBV19 | - | CASSIRDAGANVLTF | TGTGCCAGTAGTATCAGGGACGCTGGGGCCAACGTCCTGACTTTC
once | TRBJ1-1 | TRBV12-3/TRBV12-4 | - | CASSFNRESTEAFF | TGTGCCAGCAGTTTTAACAGGGAGAGTACTGAAGCTTTCTTT
many | TRBJ1-3 | TRBV20-1 | TRBD1 | CSAPRGQGDGNTIYF | TGCAGTGCTCCCAGGGGACAGGGAGACGGAAACACCATATATTTT
- | TRBJ2-5 | TRBV9 | - | CASTITLRWGVGETQYF | TGTGCCAGCACCATAACTCTGCGGTGGGGGGTAGGAGAGACCCAGTACTTC
- | TRBJ1-4 | TRBV10-3 | - | CAISESAATNEKLFF | TGTGCCATCAGTGAGTCAGCCGCAACTAATGAAAAACTGTTTTTT
- | TRBJ1-4 | TRBV7-8 | TRBD1 | CASSSGQGVNEKLFF | TGTGCCAGCAGCTCGGGACAGGGGGTCAATGAAAAACTGTTTTTT
many | TRBJ2-7 | TRBV10-3 | - | CAISESLPYEQYF | TGTGCCATCAGTGAGTCCCTCCCTTACGAGCAGTACTTC
- | TRBJ1-3 | TRBV12-3/TRBV12-4 | TRBD1 | CASTTRGHSTIYF | TGTGCCAGCACTACCAGGGGGCATAGCACCATATATTTT
- | TRBJ1-5 | TRBV7-7 | - | CASSNTQGWETQHF | TGTGCTAGCAGCAATACACAGGGATGGGAGACCCAGCATTTT
- | TRBJ2-3 | TRBV9 | TRBD2 | CASSVASTGGGVDTQYF | TGTGCCAGCAGCGTAGCTTCAACGGGAGGTGGAGTTGATACGCAGTATTTT
- | TRBJ1-1 | TRBV6-1 | - | CASSLSLEF | TGTGCCAGCAGCCTCTCTTTGGAGTTT
- | TRBJ2-3 | TRBV6-2/TRBV6-3 | - | CASSPAAAAGYNEQYF | TGTGCCAGCAGTCCCGCAGCGGCGGCAGGGTACAATGAGCAGTATTTT
- | TRBJ1-6 | TRBV12-3/TRBV12-4 | - | CASSTSGTCKPHF | TGTGCCAGCAGTACCAGCGGGACTTGCAAGCCCCACTTT
many | TRBJ1-2 | TRBV19 | TRBD1 | CASNKGRAGGAGYGYTF | TGTGCCAGTAATAAGGGGAGGGCAGGGGGCGCCGGCTATGGCTACACCTTC
many | TRBJ2-2 | TRBV20-1 | TRBD2 | CSARDSGLAGDLHYSSGELFF | TGCAGTGCTAGAGATTCCGGACTAGCGGGTGATCTCCACTACTCCTCCGGGGAGCTGTTTTTT
- | TRBJ1-1 | TRBV5-6 | TRBD1 | CASSPWTGQYFTEAFF | TGTGCCAGCAGCCCTTGGACAGGACAATACTTCACTGAAGCTTTCTTT
- | TRBJ2-5 | TRBV7-9 | - | CASSAPGWETQYF | TGTGCCAGCAGCGCACCGGGATGGGAGACCCAGTACTTC
- | TRBJ2-3 | TRBV9 | - | CASSVLARMDTQYF | TGTGCCAGCAGCGTACTAGCCCGCATGGATACGCAGTATTTT
- | TRBJ2-4 | TRBV6-2/TRBV6-3 | TRBD1 | CASKDRAIPLSPLAKNIQYF | TGTGCCAGTAAGGACAGGGCGATACCCTTGTCTCCACTAGCCAAAAACATTCAGTACTTC
- | TRBJ2-7 | TRBV28 | TRBD1 | CASTPLRGRSYEQYF | TGTGCCAGCACTCCCCTCAGGGGGCGTTCCTACGAGCAGTACTTC
- | TRBJ1-2 | TRBV20-1 | TRBD1 | CSANKRDRAGYGYTF | TGCAGTGCAAATAAGCGGGACAGGGCAGGGTATGGCTACACCTTC